What follows are 24 T cell receptor beta chains derived from one specimen sequenced in a study of T-cell memory formation after mild COVID-19. TCRdb processed the 5' RACE reads anew with MiXCR; each CDR3 protein has one entry. This sample has some 110,000 distinct CDR3 sequences, with about 18% found just once. Sequencing was done on a sample of PBMCs or a T cell subset sorted from them (not recorded which). The receptors were sampled from an adult woman who had mild COVID-19 (a few samples of this study predate the infection). Cell type and time point are not known.

The genes are TRBV7-8 and TRBJ1-1; D gene ambiguous. Germline-derived CDR1 and CDR2 are SGHVS and FQNEAQ. The ends were cut back, 4 bases at V and 0 bases at J, with 12 bases in the middle. The CDR3 sequence is 15 residues long. The CDR3 DNA sequence: TGTGCCAGCAGCTATTCGACGGTTATGAACACTGAAGCTTTCTTT. Its translation is CASSYSTVMNTEAFF.

This clonotype was counted a single time. This rearrangement joins TRBV5-1 to TRBJ1-6, with D perhaps matching TRBD1 (6 bases). The ends were cut back, 0 bases at V and 7 bases at J, with 11 bases in the middle. CDR1 is SGHRS, CDR2 YFSETQ, per germline. CDR3 length equals 15 residues. The CDR3 protein is CASSLDGGRNSPLHF. The CDR3 nucleotides read TGCGCCAGCAGCTTGGACGGGGGCAGAAATTCACCCCTCCACTTT.

There are a few counts of this clonotype. The chain uses TRBV20-1 and TRBJ2-7; D is unresolved. Trimming cost V 3 bases and J 2 bases, with 8 bases left between them. The CDR3 is 12 residues long. CDR1 and CDR2 (germline): DFQATT, SNEGSKA (reference sequence). Written as DNA, the CDR3 is TGCAGTGCTAGTACGGCAACCTACGAGCAGTACTTC. This translates into CSASTATYEQYF.

V gene TRBV6-1 combines with J gene TRBJ2-7; D gene unclear. Germline loops: CDR1 MNHNS, CDR2 SASEGT. This CDR3 is built from 13 residues. V gave up 0 bases and J gave up 3 bases, with 6 bases separating them. In DNA, the CDR3 is TGTGCCAGCAGTGAAGCAGTGAGCTACGAGCAGTACTTC. Amino acid sequence: CASSEAVSYEQYF.

The CDR3 DNA reads as TGCGCCAGCAGCCAAGAAGGCGGTAGCGGGGGGTTGAGAGAGACCCAGTACTTC. Its translation is CASSQEGGSGGLRETQYF. This rearrangement joins TRBV4-1 to TRBJ2-5; 10 nucleotides align to TRBD2. The V segment lost 0 bases and the J segment 4 bases; nucleotides outside the gene matches: 11. CDR1 is MGHRA and CDR2 is YSYEKL in the germline V gene. The CDR3 extends over 18 amino acids.

This clonotype was seen repeatedly, ten times or more. This chain joins TRBV7-9 and TRBJ2-4; D perhaps matches TRBD1 (6 bases). This CDR3 has 12 residues. Trimming took off 5 bases at V and 6 bases at J, with 8 bases between the two ends. CDR1 SEHNR and CDR2 FQNEAQ come from the germline V gene (reference sequence). The CDR3 region is CASSTQGNIQYF. DNA for the CDR3: TGTGCCAGCAGCACACAGGGAAACATTCAGTACTTC.

The chain uses TRBV5-1 and TRBJ1-2; D gene uncertain. Germline CDR1 and CDR2: SGHRS and YFSETQ. The CDR3 spans 14 residues. Trimming removed 1 base from V and 3 bases from J, with 10 bases in between. CDR3 amino acids: CASSLNGRYYGYTF. DNA of the CDR3: TGCGCCAGCAGCTTGAATGGGCGCTACTATGGCTACACCTTC.

This clonotype was seen more than once but under ten times. The chain is built from TRBV9 and TRBJ2-3; tentative D call: TRBD1 (6 bases). Trimming took off 4 bases at V and 0 bases at J, with 15 bases between the two ends. The germline gives CDR1 SGDLS, CDR2 YYNGEE. This CDR3 region has 16 residues. CDR3 coding DNA: TGTGCCAGCAGCCTAGACGGGACACCAAGCACAGATACGCAGTATTTT. This encodes CASSLDGTPSTDTQYF.

Note on this clonotype: One junction end does not reproduce the germline sequence, and a read error may be involved. V and J are TRBV2 and TRBJ2-1; D unresolved. From germline, CDR1 is SNHLY and CDR2 FYNNEI. The CDR3 totals 17 residues. The CDR3 spells CASSDPDRKKHYDEQFF. The DNA of the CDR3 is TGTGCCAGCAGTGACCCGGACCGCAAAAAACACTACGATGAGCAGTTCTTC.

The chain carries TRBV4-2 and TRBJ2-7; weak D call: TRBD1 (6 bases). The length of the CDR3 is 15 residues. Between the trimmed V and J ends, which lost 0 bases and 7 bases, there was a span of 16 bases. Germline V gene data show CDR1 as LGHNA and CDR2 as YNFKEQ. The CDR3 sequence is CASSQEAGDEEEQYF. CDR3 coding DNA: TGTGCCAGCAGCCAAGAGGCAGGGGACGAGGAGGAGCAGTACTTC.

This clonotype was observed a handful of times. The V call is TRBV2, the J call TRBJ1-1; D perhaps matches TRBD1 (6 bases). Trimming took 7 bases from V and 11 from J, leaving 17 bases between them. The CDR3 totals 12 residues. Per the germline V gene, CDR1 is SNHLY and CDR2 is FYNNEI. This CDR3 is CASTYRGAGAFF. The CDR3 DNA is TGTGCCAGCACCTACCGGGGGGCGGGCGCTTTCTTT.

This clonotype was detected ten times or more. This chain links TRBV20-1 with TRBJ2-7; 10 positions agree with TRBD2. The CDR3 is 14 residues long. V gave up 3 bases and J gave up 6 bases; unmatched junction bases: 8. Germline V gene sequence: CDR1 DFQATT, CDR2 SNEGSKA (reference sequence). The CDR3 DNA is TGCAGTGCTAGTGGTAGCGGGAGGTCTATCGAGCAGTACTTC. Its protein is CSASGSGRSIEQYF.

This clonotype occurred a few times. The chain uses TRBV6-1 and TRBJ1-6; 7 bases are shared with TRBD1. The CDR3 spans 14 residues. Germline CDR1 reads MNHNS; CDR2 reads SASEGT. V shed 8 bases, J shed 7 bases, and the junction held 8 bases outside the gene matches. The CDR3 region has the DNA TGTGCCAGCGGGAGGGAAGGGGGCAATTCACCCCTCCACTTT. This codes for CASGREGGNSPLHF.

The chain uses TRBV27 and TRBJ2-7; TRBD2 aligns across 10 bases. Unmatched junction bases numbered 3, after V lost 3 bases and J lost 4 bases. The CDR3 length is 14 residues. In germline, CDR1 is MNHEY, CDR2 SMNVEV (reference sequence). The CDR3 DNA is TGTGCCAGCAGTTTCGCTAGCGGGAGTTACGAGCAGTACTTC. This codes for CASSFASGSYEQYF.

This chain connects TRBV30 to TRBJ2-2; D is ambiguous. The CDR3 loop spans 12 amino acids. The germline V and J ends were trimmed by 0 bases and 4 bases, with 3 bases remaining between them. Germline CDR1 GTSNPN, CDR2 SVGIG (reference sequence). The CDR3 bases are TGTGCCTGGAGTGTGGCCACCGGGGAGCTGTTTTTT. Its translation: CAWSVATGELFF.

The chain is built from TRBV11-2 and TRBJ2-7; a weak D match, TRBD2 (5 bases). Trimming removed 5 bases from V and 3 bases from J, with 14 bases in between. Germline V gene data show CDR1 as SGHAT and CDR2 as FQNNGV. The CDR3 covers 14 residues. The CDR3 sequence is CASSLSGLGYEQYF. The CDR3 region has the DNA TGTGCCAGCAGCCTCTCAGGACTGGGCTACGAGCAGTACTTC. The variable domain in full, with the rest retrieved from reference TRBV11-2 and TRBJ2-7, is EAGVAQSPRYKIIEKRQSVAFWCNPISGHATLYWYQQILGQGPKLLIQFQNNGVVDDSQLPKDRFSAERLKGVDSTLKIQPAKLEDSAVYLCASSLSGLGYEQYFGPGTRLTVT.

The chain carries TRBV4-1 and TRBJ2-5; TRBD2 might be the D (6 bases). Germline V CDR1 and CDR2: MGHRA, YSYEKL. The CDR3 is 14 residues long. Trimming cost V 4 bases and J 3 bases, with 12 bases left between them. The DNA for the CDR3 is TGCGCCAGCAGCCGGACGGGACTCGAAGAGACCCAGTACTTC. Translation: CASSRTGLEETQYF.

This clonotype was recorded many times. This chain uses TRBV7-9 with TRBJ2-7; no clear D. The CDR3 length is 13 residues. V shed 2 bases and J shed 1 base, with 6 bases lying between them. Germline V gene sequence: CDR1 SEHNR, CDR2 FQNEAQ (reference sequence). Written as DNA, the CDR3 is TGTGCCAGCAGCTTAACGGCGTCCTACGAGCAGTACTTC. It specifies CASSLTASYEQYF.

This chain connects TRBV4-1 to TRBJ2-7; D gene unclear. The V gene's germline CDR1 is MGHRA and CDR2 YSYEKL. The ends were cut back, 1 base at V and 4 bases at J, with 8 bases in the middle. The CDR3 has 13 residues. The CDR3 here is CASSQGQAYEQYF. The CDR3 region has the DNA TGCGCCAGCAGCCAAGGGCAGGCGTACGAGCAGTACTTC.

The sample holds one count of this clonotype. The J gene is TRBJ2-5, the V gene TRBV10-3; TRBD1 or TRBD2 may be the D gene (6 bases each). There are 15 residues in the CDR3. V was clipped by 2 bases and J by 2 bases, with 12 bases between them. From germline, CDR1 is ENHRY and CDR2 SYGVKD. The CDR3 protein is CAISENRGGQETQYF. The CDR3 DNA sequence: TGTGCCATCAGTGAGAATCGAGGGGGGCAAGAGACCCAGTACTTC.

The CDR3 is CASSLLAEPYEQYF. The CDR3 nucleotides are TGTGCCAGCAGCTTACTAGCGGAGCCCTACGAGCAGTACTTC. This chain uses TRBV6-2 or TRBV6-3 with TRBJ2-7, with 8 bases that match TRBD2. The CDR3 is 14 residues long. Per the germline V gene, CDR1 is MNHEY and CDR2 is SVGEGT. V was clipped by 6 bases and J by 2 bases; unmatched bases: 6.

The rearrangement links TRBV19 to TRBJ1-5; weak D call: TRBD1 (6 bases). Germline CDR1 and CDR2: LNHDA and SQIVND (reference sequence). Trimming removed 3 bases at V and 6 bases at J, with 15 bases between. The CDR3 has 15 amino acids. As DNA, the CDR3 is TGTGCCAGTAGTATGGGCAGGGGCATCGGTCAGCCCCAGCATTTT. Translation: CASSMGRGIGQPQHF.

Many counts were recorded for this clonotype. The chain has TRBV29-1 and TRBJ2-7; 7 bases match TRBD1. The V segment lost 3 bases and the J segment 4 bases; nucleotides outside the gene matches: 0. CDR3 length: 11 residues. Looked up from germline, CDR1 is SQVTM and CDR2 is ANQGSEA. This CDR3 reads CSVDRGYEQYF. CDR3 DNA: TGCAGCGTTGACAGGGGGTACGAGCAGTACTTC.

This clonotype has a handful of counts. The V gene is TRBV29-1, the J gene TRBJ1-2; no clear D gene. CDR1 SQVTM and CDR2 ANQGSEA come from the germline V gene. Trimming shortened V by 5 bases and J by 0 bases, and 13 bases separated the two germline ends. This CDR3 comprises 14 residues. The CDR3 reads CSVPVVGANYGYTF. The CDR3 DNA follows: TGCAGCGTTCCGGTAGTTGGAGCTAACTATGGCTACACCTTC.